The 8 T cell receptor beta chains below come from one sample, sequenced in a study of T cell responses to AZD1222 COVID-19 vaccine. Repertoires were generated with immunoSEQ multiplex PCR, while TCRdb's copy carries only in-frame clones and drops some. The sample has around 180,000 clones; roughly 92% are singletons. The input for sequencing was peripheral blood, taken 28 days after the second AZD1222 dose. The receptors were gathered from an adult who received the AZD1222 COVID-19 vaccine.

The gene calls are TRBV25-1 and TRBJ2-7, with D perhaps assigned TRBD1 or TRBD2 (5 bases each). Trimming took 5 bases from V and 2 from J, leaving 13 bases between them. This CDR3 comprises 14 residues. The germline CDR1 and CDR2 sequences are MGHDK and SYGVNS. The DNA of the CDR3 is TGTGCCAGCAGTAAGCAGGGACCGACCTACGAGCAGTACTTC. It yields the protein CASSKQGPTYEQYF.

The CDR3 nucleotides read TGTGCCAGCAGAAACAGGGTTGACACTGAAGCTTTCTTT. This encodes CASRNRVDTEAFF. The chain combines TRBV2 with TRBJ1-1, with a possible D match to TRBD1 (6 bases). The V gene's germline CDR1 is SNHLY and CDR2 FYNNEI. Between the trimmed V and J ends, which lost 6 bases and 3 bases, there was a span of 11 bases. CDR3 length: 13 amino acids.

The V and J genes are TRBV19 and TRBJ2-5; D may be TRBD1 (7 bases). The V end lost 10 bases, the J end lost 0 bases, and 18 bases lay between the germline ends. The germline V gene encodes CDR1 LNHDA and CDR2 SQIVND (reference sequence). This CDR3 comprises 15 residues. The DNA of the CDR3 is TGTGCCACCTCCTCGGCAGGGGGGTACCAAGAGACCCAGTACTTC. Encoded protein: CATSSAGGYQETQYF.

This clone was counted a single time. The chain joins TRBV4-1 to TRBJ1-1; the D gene is possibly TRBD1 (6 bases). In germline, CDR1 is MGHRA, CDR2 YSYEKL. V lost 5 bases to trimming and J lost 2 bases, with 12 bases between them. This CDR3 is built from 14 residues. DNA for the CDR3: TGCGCCAGCAGCGGTACACAGGGAAACACTGAAGCTTTCTTT. The encoded protein is CASSGTQGNTEAFF.

The table lists this clone with a count of one. The chain joins TRBV7-2 to TRBJ1-4; D unclear. CDR3 length: 13 amino acids. V lost 0 bases and J lost 8, with 7 bases in between. The V gene's germline CDR1 is SGHTA and CDR2 FQGNSA. CDR3 region: CASSLALGEKLFF. The DNA of the CDR3 is TGTGCCAGCAGCTTAGCCCTTGGGGAAAAACTGTTTTTT. The whole variable domain, remainder taken from reference TRBV7-2 and TRBJ1-4, is GAGVSQSPSNKVTEKGKDVELRCDPISGHTALYWYRQSLGQGLEFLIYFQGNSAPDKSGLPSDRFSAERTGGSVSTLTIQRTQQEDSAVYLCASSLALGEKLFFGSGTQLSVL.

CDR3 protein: CASSLGRADLEQFF. The CDR3 nucleotides are TGTGCCAGCAGCTTGGGCAGGGCGGATCTTGAGCAGTTCTTC. V usage is TRBV7-3 and J usage is TRBJ2-1; D may be TRBD1 (5 bases). Trimming left V 3 bases short and J 9 bases short, with 15 bases between. This CDR3 has 14 residues. CDR1 and CDR2 from the germline V gene are SGHTA and FQGTGA.

In its sample, this clone was seen a few times. The gene calls are TRBV11-2 and TRBJ2-1, with 9 bases matching TRBD1. The CDR3 contains 15 residues. Trimming removed 5 bases from V and 8 bases from J; junction bases left unmatched: 10. Germline CDR1 reads SGHAT; CDR2 reads FQNNGV. CDR3 sequence: CASSMRGTGSDEQFF. CDR3 sequence (DNA): TGTGCCAGCAGCATGCGGGGGACAGGGTCCGATGAGCAGTTCTTC. Variable domain in full (rest from reference TRBV11-2 and TRBJ2-1): EAGVAQSPRYKIIEKRQSVAFWCNPISGHATLYWYQQILGQGPKLLIQFQNNGVVDDSQLPKDRFSAERLKGVDSTLKIQPAKLEDSAVYLCASSMRGTGSDEQFFGPGTRLTVL.

The rearrangement links TRBV15 to TRBJ2-1, with 10 bases aligning to TRBD1. Germline V CDR1 and CDR2: LNHNV, YYDKDF (reference sequence). This CDR3 has 14 residues. After removal of 3 bases from V and 8 bases from J, the junction contained 4 bases not matched to a gene. CDR3 amino acids: CATSRTGGRDEQFF. The CDR3 region has the DNA TGTGCCACCAGCAGGACAGGGGGCCGGGATGAGCAGTTCTTC.